This T cell receptor beta chain was retrieved from a study of T cell clonality in common variable immunodeficiency (dated by TCRdb to between 2015 and 2016). Results the study describes overall, beyond this receptor: Despite equal DNA input, controls averaged approximately 82,000 unique sequences per sample versus about 31,547 in CVID samples. Correlations between repertoire features and clinical complications were limited by patient heterogeneity within the CVID cohort. TCRbeta clonality was higher in CVID subjects than in healthy controls (t-test p = 0.018), and the increase was most characteristic of about a third of subjects. Reportedly, TCRbeta sequences from CVID had fewer deletions and N-nucleotide insertions, and highly modified clones with 13 or more V deletions were absent from CVID. The authors noted that sequencing repertoires of T cell subpopulations would be needed to clarify what caused the increased clonality in CVID. CVID subjects shared fewer TCRbeta clones with each other than healthy controls did (p < 0.0001).

This clone has more than one count but fewer than ten. Its antigen has not been determined. Read coverage stops 3 residues before the CDR3 terminus; the germline J gene supplies the remainder. Including the terminal cysteine and phenylalanine, the CDR3 comprises 14 residues. The CDR3 was read in part: 33 bases, with the frame set at base 1. Taken from the germline V gene, the CDR1 and CDR2 loops are SGHAT and FQNNGV. For sequencing, equivalent amounts of genomic DNA were input from CVID and control samples. For every sample, a 60 bp segment covering the rearranged TCRbeta CDR3 region was amplified and then sequenced. The immunoSEQ assay, a bias-corrected multiplex PCR with high-throughput sequencing, was employed for TCRbeta amplification. As for the authors' bioinformatics: Every unique nucleotide sequence was considered a clone and was annotated with V, D and J genes, copy number and frequency. Sequences were labeled productive if in frame, and non-productive if out of frame or containing stop codons. As previously described, clonality was calculated on the basis of Shannon's entropy. The predicted amino acid sequences of productive clones were used to derive mean CDR3 Kyte-Doolittle hydropathy. The R hclust function was used to hierarchically cluster scaled V gene usage with Manhattan distance and complete linkage. Clone sharing by CDR3 amino acid sequence was assessed by resampling 12 repertoires per group over 100 rounds. The repertoires were searched for 60 to 75 published EBV-specific TCRbeta sequences and about 240 published CMV-specific TCRbeta sequences. A couple of CVID samples yielding fewer than 10,000 sequences were excluded from analysis, leaving approximately 46 CVID repertoires. In TCRdb, the immuneACCESS table is reduced to in-frame sequences with V and J assigned. These tables do not hold every clone; where another copy was compared, an unresolved V gene accounts for under half, and the others remain unexplained. That table gives V, J and clone size, and the DNA gave D and trimming. The table shows more than 45,000 clones here, with no singletons. Jointly, the top ten make up about 6% of the sample.

Predominantly Caucasian heritage was noted among both the CVID patients and the healthy controls. From each donor, 5 to 8 ml of heparinized peripheral whole blood was collected. Genomic DNA from adults with common variable immune deficiency (CVID) and from healthy adult controls was used for sequencing of TCRbeta CDR3 repertoires. There were approximately 22 healthy adult volunteers in the control group (approximately 12 female and about ten male), ranging in age from about 23 to 66 years, with a mean age of around 34. Diluted blood was density-centrifuged over Hypaque 1077 or Ficoll-Paque to isolate peripheral blood mononuclear cells. Genomic DNA was obtained from unsorted mononuclear cells through either Qiagen column purification or a centrifugation-based method.

The material sequenced was peripheral blood mononuclear cells. The chain is assembled from TRBV11-2 and TRBJ1-2, with no confident D gene call. This TCR was sampled from a person aged 18 to 75 in good health. The CDR3 reads CASSLVQEADTYTF. The DNA read from the CDR3 is TGTGCCAGCAGCTTAGTTCAGGAAGCGGATACC.